This is a list of T cell receptor beta chains from one sample in a study of shared clonotypes between healthy human individuals. Profiled with immunoSEQ multiplex PCR; TCRdb holds only in-frame clones, not every one. The sample includes more than 1.2 million clones, around 98.5% seen only once; the top ten take 0.3% to 0.45%. Sequencing was carried out using naive CD4+ T cells sorted from blood. These receptor sequences come from a man younger than 45 in good health. The CDR3 runs from the conserved cysteine through the conserved F or W. A D gene is named only where the DNA matches it firmly. Clone size appears in some rows only: once, few, many, or a class for an expanded clone.

d_gene	abundance	v_gene	j_gene	CDR3nt	CDR3aa
TRBD1	.	TRBV14	TRBJ2-3	TGTGCCAGCAGCCTGCGGACAGGGATGACAGATACGCAGTATTTT	CASSLRTGMTDTQYF
.	.	TRBV12-1	TRBJ2-7	TGTGCCAGCAGCGGCCCGCTTACGGAGCAGTACTTC	CASSGPLTEQYF
.	.	TRBV18	TRBJ1-1	TGTGCCAGCTCACCAGGCAGAAGGGACACTGAAGCTTTCTTT	CASSPGRRDTEAFF
.	.	TRBV25-1	TRBJ2-7	TGTGCCGAAACCACCGGGGTAACCTACGAGCAGTACTTC	CAETTGVTYEQYF
.	.	TRBV2	TRBJ1-4	TGTGCCAGCAGGCGGGACGGCCGTAATGAAAAACTGTTTTTT	CASRRDGRNEKLFF
.	.	TRBV18	TRBJ2-7	TGTGCCAGCTCGCCTACCGGGACACCCTACGAGCAGTACTTC	CASSPTGTPYEQYF
.	.	TRBV11-2	TRBJ2-1	TGTGCCAGCAGCTTAGAACCGGGACTCCAACCCTACAATGAGCAGTTCTTC	CASSLEPGLQPYNEQFF
.	.	TRBV7-2	TRBJ2-3	TGTGCCAGCAGCTTAGACGGGGATACGCAGTATTTT	CASSLDGDTQYF
TRBD1	.	TRBV2	TRBJ1-2	TGTGCCAGCCGGACGAGGACAGGGAACTATGGCTACACCTTC	CASRTRTGNYGYTF
TRBD1	.	TRBV7-9	TRBJ1-4	TGTGCCAGCAGCTTTCAGGGGGCCGTGGAAAAACTGTTTTTT	CASSFQGAVEKLFF
TRBD1	.	TRBV29-1	TRBJ2-3	TGCAGCGCCGCCGGGACAGGGGGTGGAACAGATACGCAGTATTTT	CSAAGTGGGTDTQYF
.	once	TRBV27	TRBJ1-5	TGTGCCAGCAGTCTAGGACGGCGCAATCAGCCCCAGCATTTT	CASSLGRRNQPQHF
.	.	TRBV19	TRBJ2-1	TGTGCCAGTAGTATAGATAATTGGGGGAGACGTAGTGAGCAGTTCTTC	CASSIDNWGRRSEQFF
TRBD2	.	TRBV6-6	TRBJ2-5	TGTGCCAGCAACCCCGGGACTAGCGGGACGTGGGAGACCCAGTACTTC	CASNPGTSGTWETQYF
TRBD2	.	TRBV10-2	TRBJ2-2	TGCGCCATCCGTCCTAGCGGGAGTAGAGACACCGGGGAGCTGTTTTTT	CAIRPSGSRDTGELFF
.	.	TRBV6-5	TRBJ2-3	TGTGCCAGCAGTTCCGGGACTAGCACAGATACGCAGTATTTT	CASSSGTSTDTQYF
.	.	TRBV7-6	TRBJ2-1	TGTGCCAGCAGTTTTTTACACAATGAGCAGTTCTTC	CASSFLHNEQFF
.	.	TRBV2	TRBJ2-6	TGTGCCAGCATTGACAGCAGGAAGGGGGCCAACGTCCTGACTTTC	CASIDSRKGANVLTF
.	few	TRBV7-6	TRBJ2-7	TGTGCCAGCAGCTTAACCAGCTCCTACGAGCAGTACTTC	CASSLTSSYEQYF
TRBD1	.	TRBV7-3	TRBJ2-7	TGTGCCAGCAGCCCCACCGGGACAGGTTTCTACGAGCAGTACTTC	CASSPTGTGFYEQYF
.	.	TRBV29-1	TRBJ2-4	TGCAGCGTTGAAGTACGCAACAGGCCGTATGGAAACATTCAGTACTTC	CSVEVRNRPYGNIQYF
.	once	TRBV7-2	TRBJ2-7	TGTGCCAGCAGCTTAGGACCGAAAAACTACGAGCAGTACTTC	CASSLGPKNYEQYF
.	.	TRBV5-8	TRBJ1-5	TGTGCCAGCAGGGAAAGGACGGGAGTTGGGCAGCCCCAGCATTTT	CASRERTGVGQPQHF
TRBD2	once	TRBV18	TRBJ2-3	TGTGCCAGCTCACAACGTAGCGGGAGCACAGATACGCAGTATTTT	CASSQRSGSTDTQYF
.	.	TRBV5-6	TRBJ1-4	TGTGCCAGCAGCTTGGCTGGGTATAATGAAAAACTGTTTTTT	CASSLAGYNEKLFF